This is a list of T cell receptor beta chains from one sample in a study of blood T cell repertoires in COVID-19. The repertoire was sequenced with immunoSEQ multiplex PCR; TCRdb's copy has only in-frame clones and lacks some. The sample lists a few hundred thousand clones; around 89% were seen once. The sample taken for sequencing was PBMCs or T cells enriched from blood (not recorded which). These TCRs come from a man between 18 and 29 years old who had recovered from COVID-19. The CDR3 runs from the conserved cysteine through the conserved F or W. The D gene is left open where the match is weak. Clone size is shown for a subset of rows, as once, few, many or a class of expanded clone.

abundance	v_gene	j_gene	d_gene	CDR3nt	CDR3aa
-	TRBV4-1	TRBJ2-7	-	TGCGCCAGCAGCCAAGTTAACGACAGAACCTACGAGCAGTACTTC	CASSQVNDRTYEQYF
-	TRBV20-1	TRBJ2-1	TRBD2	TGCAGTGCTAGTTTCGGGACTAGCGGGAGAGCTGGGCAGTTCTTC	CSASFGTSGRAGQFF
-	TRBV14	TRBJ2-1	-	TGTGCCAGCAGCGGCCCAGGGACACCGGGCAATGAGCAGTTCTTC	CASSGPGTPGNEQFF
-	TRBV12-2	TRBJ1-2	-	TGTGCAAGTCGCTTAGGGGTTGGACAGGAGGGGCACGGCGATGGCTACACCTTC	CASRLGVGQEGHGDGYTF
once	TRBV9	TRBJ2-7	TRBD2	TGTGCCAGCAGCGTAGGGACTAGCGGTTCCTACGAGCAGTACTTC	CASSVGTSGSYEQYF
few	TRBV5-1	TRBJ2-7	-	TGCGCCAGCCATCCCGGGAGCTCCTACGAGCAGTACTTC	CASHPGSSYEQYF
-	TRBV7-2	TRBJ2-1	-	TGTGCCAGCAGCTCTACGTCGGACTTTTACAATGAGCAGTTCTTC	CASSSTSDFYNEQFF
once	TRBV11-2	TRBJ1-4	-	TGTGCCAGCAGCCAGACAGGAAATCTACCCGAAAAACTGTTTTTT	CASSQTGNLPEKLFF
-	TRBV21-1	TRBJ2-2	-	TGTGCCAGCAGTCGCACCATAACCGGGACACGATCCGCGAACACCGGGGAGCTGTTTTTT	CASSRTITGTRSANTGELFF
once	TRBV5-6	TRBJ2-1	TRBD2	TGTGCCAGCAGCTTGGGACTAGCCCTGGAGCAGTTCTTC	CASSLGLALEQFF
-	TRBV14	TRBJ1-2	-	TGTGCCAGCAGCCAAGAGATCGGGGGTCTCCTCGGGAGCTACACCTTC	CASSQEIGGLLGSYTF
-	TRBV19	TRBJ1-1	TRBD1	TGTGCCAGTAGTATAGATCCCATCGGCAGGGGGCTATCTGAAGCTTTCTTT	CASSIDPIGRGLSEAFF
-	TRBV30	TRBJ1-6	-	TGTGCCTGGAAGGGGGGGGGATCCTATAATTCACCCCTCCACTTT	CAWKGGGSYNSPLHF